Presented here are 17 T cell receptor beta chains from one specimen sequenced in a study of cytomegalovirus exposure and HLA in healthy donors. The data were produced by immunoSEQ multiplex PCR, yet TCRdb's version contains in-frame clones alone and is incomplete. Here the sample spans approximately 150,000 clones, roughly 86% being singletons. The sample taken for sequencing was PBMCs. These receptor sequences come from a young man in good health and CMV-seropositive.

The rearrangement joins TRBV19 to TRBJ1-2, with 9 bases fitting TRBD1. This CDR3 is built from 14 residues. Germline-derived CDR1 and CDR2 are LNHDA and SQIVND (reference sequence). Unmatched junction bases numbered 3, after V lost 5 bases and J lost 2 bases. The CDR3 reads CASSDTGGNYGYTF. The CDR3 DNA sequence: TGTGCCAGTAGTGACACAGGGGGCAACTATGGCTACACCTTC.

The chain links TRBV13 to TRBJ1-5; no firm D call. Deletions cut 1 base from V and 4 bases from J, with 5 bases between. Germline-derived CDR1 and CDR2 are PRHDT and FYEKMQ (reference sequence). The CDR3 contains 13 residues. The CDR3 DNA sequence: TGTGCCAGCAGCTTAGCCGGGAATCAGCCCCAGCATTTT. Its protein is CASSLAGNQPQHF.

The V and J genes are TRBV6-5 and TRBJ1-6, with 9 bases fitting TRBD1. Germline trimming cut 7 bases from V and 9 bases from J; bases unmatched to any gene: 7. The CDR3 sequence is 14 residues long. In germline, CDR1 is MNHEY, CDR2 SVGAGI. The chain's CDR3 is CASNLGTGTSPLHF. The CDR3 DNA sequence: TGTGCCAGCAATTTAGGGACAGGGACTTCACCCCTCCACTTT.

The chain couples TRBV29-1 to TRBJ2-5, with D tentatively TRBD2 (5 bases). CDR1 and CDR2 from the germline V gene are SQVTM and ANQGSEA. The CDR3 totals 13 residues. V was shortened by 0 bases and J by 4 bases, with 9 bases between the two germline ends. Here the CDR3 reads CSVEEAVGETQYF. The DNA of the CDR3 is TGCAGCGTTGAAGAAGCGGTAGGAGAGACCCAGTACTTC.

The chain couples TRBV11-2 to TRBJ1-5, with D tentatively TRBD1 (5 bases). The germline V gene has CDR1 SGHAT and CDR2 FQNNGV. CDR3 length equals 15 residues. Trimming shortened V by 5 bases and J by 4 bases, and 15 bases separated the two germline ends. The CDR3 protein is CASSPPPQGNQPQHF. CDR3 DNA: TGTGCCAGCAGCCCGCCTCCTCAGGGAAATCAGCCCCAGCATTTT.

V gene TRBV2 combines with J gene TRBJ1-1, with D possibly being TRBD1 (6 bases). V lost 5 bases to trimming and J lost 1 base, with 14 bases between them. Germline CDR1 SNHLY, CDR2 FYNNEI. CDR3 length: 15 residues. The CDR3 loop is CASSFTGTWNTEAFF. CDR3 coding DNA: TGTGCCAGCAGTTTCACCGGGACATGGAACACTGAAGCTTTCTTT. The whole variable domain, remainder taken from reference TRBV2 and TRBJ1-1, is EPEVTQTPSHQVTQMGQEVILRCVPISNHLYFYWYRQILGQKVEFLVSFYNNEISEKSEIFDDQFSVERPDGSNFTLKIRSTKLEDSAMYFCASSFTGTWNTEAFFGQGTRLTVV.

CDR3 loop: CASSLGTNYGYTF. The CDR3 DNA reads TGTGCCAGCAGCTTAGGGACAAACTATGGCTACACCTTC. The V call is TRBV7-2, the J call TRBJ1-2; tentative D call: TRBD1 (5 bases). The CDR3 length is 13 residues. The V gene lost 1 base and the J gene lost 2 bases, with 5 bases spanning the gap. The germline gives CDR1 SGHTA, CDR2 FQGNSA.

This chain joins TRBV11-2 and TRBJ1-6; the match to TRBD1 covers 10 bases. CDR3 length equals 14 residues. V shed 5 bases and J 7 bases; nucleotides not matched to a gene: 2. Germline V gene data show CDR1 as SGHAT and CDR2 as FQNNGV. The CDR3 region has the DNA TGTGCCAGCAGCGTGGACAGGGGGAATTCACCCCTCCACTTT. Translating gives CASSVDRGNSPLHF.

This clone has just one count. The J gene is TRBJ2-7, the V gene TRBV7-9; D unresolved. From germline, CDR1 is SEHNR and CDR2 FQNEAQ (reference sequence). The ends were cut back, 1 base at V and 2 bases at J, with 6 bases in the middle. This CDR3 region has 13 residues. This CDR3 reads CASSLVGPYEQYF. In DNA, the CDR3 is TGTGCCAGCAGCTTAGTGGGCCCCTACGAGCAGTACTTC.

The rearrangement joins TRBV2 to TRBJ2-5; the D gene is possibly TRBD2 (6 bases). Germline-derived CDR1 and CDR2 are SNHLY and FYNNEI. There are 17 residues in the CDR3. V was cut by 0 bases and J by 1 base, with 15 bases left in between. The CDR3 protein is CASSEAEDGSGQETQYF. CDR3 in DNA: TGTGCCAGCAGTGAAGCGGAAGATGGTAGCGGCCAAGAGACCCAGTACTTC.

This chain joins TRBV4-1 and TRBJ2-5; D unresolved. V was pared by 0 bases and J by 5 bases, with 4 bases between. The CDR3 is 12 residues long. CDR1 is MGHRA and CDR2 is YSYEKL in the germline V gene. The CDR3 DNA sequence: TGCGCCAGCAGCCAAGAGGAGGAGACCCAGTACTTC. Protein product: CASSQEEETQYF.

This chain links TRBV19 with TRBJ1-5; no reliable D call. The CDR3 is 16 residues long. Trimming cost V 3 bases and J 8 bases, with 20 bases left between them. Germline CDR1 is LNHDA and CDR2 is SQIVND (reference sequence). In nucleotides, the CDR3 is TGTGCCAGTAGTATTGGAGTGGCCACTTTGAGGAAGCCCCAGCATTTT. Residues: CASSIGVATLRKPQHF.

The chain carries TRBV7-9 and TRBJ1-2; TRBD1 matches at 8 bases. Germline CDR1 and CDR2: SEHNR and FQNEAQ (reference sequence). V lost 1 base and J lost 8; bases outside the gene matches: 9. The CDR3 has 15 residues. The CDR3 loop is CASSLDGQGAKGYTF. The CDR3 region has the DNA TGTGCCAGCAGCTTAGATGGACAGGGAGCGAAGGGCTACACCTTC.

The CDR3 DNA reads as TGTGCCAGCAGCCGGGGGATGAACACTGAAGCTTTCTTT. Amino acid sequence: CASSRGMNTEAFF. This chain links TRBV2 with TRBJ1-1; the D gene is possibly TRBD1 (5 bases). Between the trimmed V and J ends, which lost 6 bases and 0 bases, there was a span of 8 bases. CDR3 size: 13 residues. Germline CDR1 is SNHLY and CDR2 is FYNNEI.

The chain has TRBV10-3 and TRBJ1-2; D not certain. This CDR3 comprises 12 residues. Trimming cost V 3 bases and J 7 bases, with 9 bases left between them. Germline V gene sequence: CDR1 ENHRY, CDR2 SYGVKD. The CDR3 DNA reads TGTGCCATCAGTGACAGTTTAAGTGGCTACACCTTC. It codes for CAISDSLSGYTF.

V is TRBV5-4 and J is TRBJ1-5; a possible D gene is TRBD1 (5 bases). There are 15 residues in the CDR3. V was clipped by 2 bases and J by 2 bases, with 11 bases between them. Germline-derived CDR1 and CDR2 are SGHNT and YYREEE (reference sequence). The CDR3 DNA reads as TGTGCCAGCAGCTTTTGGCGGGACGGCAATCAGCCCCAGCATTTT. Translation: CASSFWRDGNQPQHF. Drawing the rest from reference TRBV5-4 and TRBJ1-5, the complete variable domain is ETGVTQSPTHLIKTRGQQVTLRCSSQSGHNTVSWYQQALGQGPQFIFQYYREEENGRGNFPPRFSGLQFPNYSSELNVNALELDDSALYLCASSFWRDGNQPQHFGDGTRLSIL.

The chain recombines TRBV11-3 with TRBJ2-7, with TRBD1 as a possible D gene (5 bases). The CDR3 is 13 residues long. With 5 bases removed from V and 6 bases from J, the gap between germline ends came to 14 bases. CDR1 and CDR2 (germline): SGHNT, YENEEA. The CDR3 coding sequence is TGTGCCAGCAGCAAGGGGTCCGCCGGCGAGCAGTACTTC. It is translated as CASSKGSAGEQYF.